The present TCR beta chain was sequenced within a study of CD8 T cells in Susac syndrome. Sequencing targeted TCR beta in T cells from blood (CD8+ and CD4+). Both CD4+ and CD8+ T cells were negatively isolated, and TEMRA cells underwent FACS enrichment. Germline assignment: CDR1 MNHEY and CDR2 SMNVEV (reference sequence). The CDR3 sequence is 13 residues long. V gave up 6 bases and J gave up 6 bases; unmatched junction bases: 3. When the RNA was reverse transcribed, random hexamers were used with an input of roughly 0.45 to 1 ug. Multiplex PCR with immunoSEQ amplified the TCR beta CDR3 across 54 Vbeta and 13 Jbeta. TCRdb recomputed calls from the immunoSEQ multiplex PCR reads with MiXCR, one row per CDR3 protein. The table shows around 200,000 distinct CDR3 sequences, with around 90% occurring only once.

The chain joins TRBV27 to TRBJ2-1; 9 bases align to TRBD2. The source of this sequence is a human donor with multiple sclerosis. Specimen: CD8+ T cells from PBMCs. CDR3 DNA sequence: TGTGCCAGCAGCCCGGGACTAGCCAATGAGCAGTTCTTC. Translating it yields CASSPGLANEQFF.